This section outlines one T cell receptor beta chain sequence together with its context. This clone was observed a few times. Its antigen specificity is not known. No much larger clone exists at a distance of one base, and base qualities are not known. This sample is part of a study of blood T cell repertoires in COVID-19 (dated by TCRdb to about 2020). Study-wide context: Samples from collaborators originated in the United States, Italy and Spain and spanned both the acute and convalescent phases of COVID-19. Where HLA class I and class II types were available, the types were taken from metadata supplied by the sample provider, not from assay-based typing. The prospective study material was composed of cDNA or gDNA derived from T cells, B-cell-depleted T cells, or PBMCs. A freely available public database, intended as a resource for researchers studying the immune response to SARS-CoV-2, is where the repertoires were released. Samples were obtained from the ongoing ImmuneRACE study (first 160 participants) and from over 1,000 subjects provided by 6 global collaborators. The sample metadata nearly always contained a de-identified subject ID, COVID-19 status, age in years and sex. Subjects who had been exposed to COVID-19, were actively infected with it, or had recovered from it provided the deeply sampled blood TCRbeta repertoires that made up the dataset.

The CDR3 spans 15 residues, from the cysteine through the phenylalanine. Only CDR3 DNA remains: 45 bases, in frame from the first base. The germline V gene yields MDHEN for CDR1 and SYDVKM for CDR2. The trim is 2 bases for V and 0 bases for J, with a gap of 10 bases between the germline ends. The full study reports these points: The amount of clinical and demographic metadata varied by source and participant and was provided uncurated.

The immunoSEQ Assay, a bias-controlled multiplex PCR, was used to amplify TCRbeta CDR3 regions from genomic DNA. The authors' analysis ran thus. The number of nucleated cells in each sample was estimated from the amplification of reference gene primers within the assay. To quantify the absolute abundance of each unique TCRbeta CDR3 rearrangement, sequence reads were collapsed and filtered. For each sample, productive Simpson clonality was calculated as the square root of Simpson's diversity index across productive rearrangements. TCRdb carries this immuneACCESS record with in-frame sequences only. Its versions omit some clonotypes, under half of them owing to an unresolved V gene in the studies checked, with the rest unexplained. V, J and clone size are taken as reported in that table, and D and trimming were inferred from the DNA itself. The sample yields around 250,000 clones; 65% to 85% were counted once. The leading ten clones occupy roughly 8.6% of the sample.

Each collaborating institution followed its own protocols to collect whole blood in K2EDTA tubes. For TCRbeta analysis, collaborators shipped samples in one of three forms: frozen whole blood, isolated PBMCs, or DNA extracted from either of those sample types. The source is a man in his forties with active or convalescent COVID-19. Material for sequencing was peripheral blood. The rearrangement combines TRBV28 with TRBJ1-1; a tentative D call is TRBD1 (5 bases match). CDR3 reads: CASSLVVRVNTEAFF. The DNA reads as follows: TGTGCCAGCAGTTTAGTCGTCAGGGTGAACACTGAAGCTTTCTTT. The variable domain in full, with residues beyond the CDR3 obtained from the reference TRBV28 and TRBJ1-1 genes, is DVKVTQSSRYLVKRTGEKVFLECVQDMDHENMFWYRQDPGLGLRLIYFSYDVKMKEKGDIPEGYSVSREKKERFSLILESASTNQTSMYLCASSLVVRVNTEAFFGQGTRLTVV.